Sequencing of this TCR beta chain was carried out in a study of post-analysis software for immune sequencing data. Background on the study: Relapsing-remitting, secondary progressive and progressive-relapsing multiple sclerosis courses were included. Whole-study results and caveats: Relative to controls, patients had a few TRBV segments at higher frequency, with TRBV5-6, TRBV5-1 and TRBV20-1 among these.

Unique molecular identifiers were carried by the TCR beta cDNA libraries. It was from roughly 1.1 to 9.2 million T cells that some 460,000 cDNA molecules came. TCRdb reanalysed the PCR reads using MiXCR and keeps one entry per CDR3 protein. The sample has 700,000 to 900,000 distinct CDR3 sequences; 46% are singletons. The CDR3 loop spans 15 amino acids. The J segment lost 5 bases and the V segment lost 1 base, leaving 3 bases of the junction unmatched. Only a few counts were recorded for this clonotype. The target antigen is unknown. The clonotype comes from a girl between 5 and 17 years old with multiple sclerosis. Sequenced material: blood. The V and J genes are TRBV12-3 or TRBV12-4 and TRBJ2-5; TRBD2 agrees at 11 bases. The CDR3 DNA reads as TGTGCCAGCAGTTTAGTAGCGGGAGGGCGGGAGACCCAGTACTTC. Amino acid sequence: CASSLVAGGRETQYF.